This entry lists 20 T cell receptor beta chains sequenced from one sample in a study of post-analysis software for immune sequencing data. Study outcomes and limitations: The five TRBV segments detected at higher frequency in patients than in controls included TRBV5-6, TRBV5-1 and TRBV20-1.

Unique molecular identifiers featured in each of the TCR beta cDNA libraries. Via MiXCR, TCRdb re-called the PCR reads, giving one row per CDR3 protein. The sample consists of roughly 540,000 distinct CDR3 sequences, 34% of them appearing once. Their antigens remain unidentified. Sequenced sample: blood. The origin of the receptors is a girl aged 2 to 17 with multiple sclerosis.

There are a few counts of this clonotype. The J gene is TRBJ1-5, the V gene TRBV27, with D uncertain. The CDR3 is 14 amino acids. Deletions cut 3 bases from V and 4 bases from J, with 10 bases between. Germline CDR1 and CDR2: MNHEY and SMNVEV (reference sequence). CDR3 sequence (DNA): TGTGCCAGCAGTTTGGGCGGAGCAAATCAGCCCCAGCATTTT. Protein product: CASSLGGANQPQHF.

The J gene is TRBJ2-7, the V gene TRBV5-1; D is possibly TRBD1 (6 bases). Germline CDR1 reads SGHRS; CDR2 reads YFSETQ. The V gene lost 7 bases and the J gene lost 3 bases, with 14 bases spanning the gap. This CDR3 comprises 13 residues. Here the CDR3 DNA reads TGCGCCAGCTCTCGGGACAACCGCTACGAGCAGTACTTC. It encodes CASSRDNRYEQYF.

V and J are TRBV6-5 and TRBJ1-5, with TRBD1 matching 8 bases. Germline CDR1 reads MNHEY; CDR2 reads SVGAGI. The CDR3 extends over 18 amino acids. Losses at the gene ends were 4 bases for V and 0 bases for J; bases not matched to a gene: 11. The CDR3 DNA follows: TGTGCCAGCAGTTGCTCCCGTGGGACAGGACTTAGCAATCAGCCCCAGCATTTT. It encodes CASSCSRGTGLSNQPQHF.

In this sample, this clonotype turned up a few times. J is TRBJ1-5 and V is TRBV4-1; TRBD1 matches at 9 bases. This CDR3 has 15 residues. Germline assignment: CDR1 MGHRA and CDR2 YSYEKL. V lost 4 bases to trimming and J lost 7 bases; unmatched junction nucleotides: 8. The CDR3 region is CASSLIQGALQPQHF. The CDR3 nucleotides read TGCGCCAGCAGCCTGATACAGGGGGCCTTACAGCCCCAGCATTTT.

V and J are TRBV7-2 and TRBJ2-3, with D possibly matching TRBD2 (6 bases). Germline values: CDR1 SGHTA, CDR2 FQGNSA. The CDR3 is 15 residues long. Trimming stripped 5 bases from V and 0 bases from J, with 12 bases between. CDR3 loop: CASSQGGASTDTQYF. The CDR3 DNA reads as TGTGCCAGCAGCCAAGGAGGGGCTAGCACAGATACGCAGTATTTT.

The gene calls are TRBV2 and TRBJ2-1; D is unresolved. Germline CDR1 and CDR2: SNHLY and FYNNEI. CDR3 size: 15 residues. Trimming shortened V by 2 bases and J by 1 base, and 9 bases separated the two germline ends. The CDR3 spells CASSERKGSYNEQFF. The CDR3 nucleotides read TGTGCCAGCAGTGAACGAAAGGGTTCCTACAATGAGCAGTTCTTC.

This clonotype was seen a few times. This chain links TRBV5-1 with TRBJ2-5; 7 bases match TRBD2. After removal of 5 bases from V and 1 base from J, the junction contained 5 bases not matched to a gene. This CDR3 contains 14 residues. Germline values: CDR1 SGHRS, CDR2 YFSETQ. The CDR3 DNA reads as TGCGCCAGCAGACACGGACTAGGCCAAGAGACCCAGTACTTC. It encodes CASRHGLGQETQYF.

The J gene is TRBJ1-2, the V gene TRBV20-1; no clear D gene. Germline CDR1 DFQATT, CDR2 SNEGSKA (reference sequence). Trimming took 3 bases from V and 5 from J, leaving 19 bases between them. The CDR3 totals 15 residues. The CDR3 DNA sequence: TGCAGTGCTAGCCCCCCGGGAGGGAGGGAATATGGCTACACCTTC. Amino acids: CSASPPGGREYGYTF.

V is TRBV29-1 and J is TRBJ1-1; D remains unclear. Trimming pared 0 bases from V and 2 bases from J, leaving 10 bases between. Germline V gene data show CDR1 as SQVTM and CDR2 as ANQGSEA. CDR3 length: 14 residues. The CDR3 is CSVEDFGGNTEAFF. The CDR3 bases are TGCAGCGTTGAAGATTTTGGCGGAAACACTGAAGCTTTCTTT. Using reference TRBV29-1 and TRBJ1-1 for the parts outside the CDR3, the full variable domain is SAVISQKPSRDICQRGTSLTIQCQVDSQVTMMFWYRQQPGQSLTLIATANQGSEATYESGFVIDKFPISRPNLTFSTLTVSNMSPEDSSIYLCSVEDFGGNTEAFFGQGTRLTVV.

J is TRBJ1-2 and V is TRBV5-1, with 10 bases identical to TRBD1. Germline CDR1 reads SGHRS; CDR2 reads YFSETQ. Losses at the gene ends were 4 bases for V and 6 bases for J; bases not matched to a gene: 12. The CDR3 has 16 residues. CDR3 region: CASSGGQGQGRDGYTF. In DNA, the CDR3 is TGCGCCAGCAGCGGGGGACAGGGGCAAGGACGAGATGGCTACACCTTC.

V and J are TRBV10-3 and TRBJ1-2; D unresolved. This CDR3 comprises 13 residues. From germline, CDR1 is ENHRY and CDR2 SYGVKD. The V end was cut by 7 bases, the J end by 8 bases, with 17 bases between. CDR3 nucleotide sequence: TGTGCCATCACCCCCAGGTTCTTAAGCGGCTACACCTTC. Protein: CAITPRFLSGYTF.

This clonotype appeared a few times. The CDR3 DNA reads as TGCAGCGTTGAATGGAACAGTTACAATGAGCAGTTCTTC. Amino acid sequence: CSVEWNSYNEQFF. The chain combines TRBV29-1 with TRBJ2-1; D unclear. V shed 2 bases and J shed 4 bases, with 9 bases lying between them. From germline, CDR1 is SQVTM and CDR2 ANQGSEA. This CDR3 contains 13 residues.

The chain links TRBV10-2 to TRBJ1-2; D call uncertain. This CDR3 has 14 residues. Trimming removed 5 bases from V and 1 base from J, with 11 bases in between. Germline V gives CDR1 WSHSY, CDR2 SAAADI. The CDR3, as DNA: TGCGCCAGCAGTCTTACTCAGGTTAACTATGGCTACACCTTC. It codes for CASSLTQVNYGYTF.

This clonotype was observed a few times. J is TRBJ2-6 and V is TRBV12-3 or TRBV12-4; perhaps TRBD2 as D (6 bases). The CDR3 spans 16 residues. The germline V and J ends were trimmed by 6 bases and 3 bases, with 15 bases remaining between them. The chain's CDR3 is CASSPLGGNGANVLTF. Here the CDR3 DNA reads TGTGCCAGCAGCCCATTAGGCGGGAATGGGGCCAACGTCCTGACTTTC.

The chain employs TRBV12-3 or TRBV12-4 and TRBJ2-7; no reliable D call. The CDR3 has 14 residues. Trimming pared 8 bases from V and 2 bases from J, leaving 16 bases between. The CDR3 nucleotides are TGTGCCAGCGGGGATGAACCGGGCCCCTACGAGCAGTACTTC. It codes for CASGDEPGPYEQYF.

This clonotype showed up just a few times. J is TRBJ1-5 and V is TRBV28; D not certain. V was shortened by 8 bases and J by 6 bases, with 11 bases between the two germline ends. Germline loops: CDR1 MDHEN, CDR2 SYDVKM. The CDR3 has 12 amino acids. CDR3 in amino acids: CASALFGQPQHF. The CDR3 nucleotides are TGTGCCAGCGCCCTATTTGGTCAGCCCCAGCATTTT.

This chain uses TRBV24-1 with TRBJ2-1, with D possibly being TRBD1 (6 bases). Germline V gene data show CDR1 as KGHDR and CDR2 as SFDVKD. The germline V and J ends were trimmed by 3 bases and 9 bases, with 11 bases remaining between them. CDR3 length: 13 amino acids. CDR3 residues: CATSDDQGIEQFF. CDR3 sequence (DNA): TGTGCCACCAGTGATGATCAGGGGATTGAGCAGTTCTTC.

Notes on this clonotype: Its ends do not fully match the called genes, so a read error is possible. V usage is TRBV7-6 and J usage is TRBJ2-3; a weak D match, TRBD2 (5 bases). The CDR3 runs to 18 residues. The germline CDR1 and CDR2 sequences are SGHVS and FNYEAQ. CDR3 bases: TGTACCAGCAGCTTAGATCTCGGCGGGCGTACTAGCACAGATACGCAGTATTTT. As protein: CTSSLDLGGRTSTDTQYF.

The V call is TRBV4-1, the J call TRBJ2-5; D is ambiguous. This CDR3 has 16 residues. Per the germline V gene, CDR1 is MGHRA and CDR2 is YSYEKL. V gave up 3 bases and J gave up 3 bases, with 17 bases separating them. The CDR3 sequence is CASSQTPGRSKETQYF. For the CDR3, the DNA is TGCGCCAGCAGCCAGACCCCGGGCAGGAGCAAAGAGACCCAGTACTTC.

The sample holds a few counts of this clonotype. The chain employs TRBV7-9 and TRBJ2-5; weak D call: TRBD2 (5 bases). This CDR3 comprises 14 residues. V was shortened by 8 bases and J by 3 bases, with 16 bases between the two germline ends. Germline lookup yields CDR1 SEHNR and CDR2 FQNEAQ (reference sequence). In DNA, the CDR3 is TGTGCCAGCGTACCTATCAGCGGTAAAGAGACCCAGTACTTC. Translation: CASVPISGKETQYF.